This T cell receptor beta chain stems from a study of STAT5B mutations in CD4+ large granular lymphocyte leukemia. For the study at large: Among healthy controls, a particular HLA allele went with more CDR3 'QG' motifs.

Study observations and caveats: TRBV06-family usage was enriched in top patient clones (8/27) versus controls (2/35). Patient CD4-sorted repertoires looked more clonal than healthy CD4+ repertoires, even without putative leukemic clones.

The germline gives CDR1 SGHTS, CDR2 YDEGEE. This CDR3 has 13 amino acids. Trimming shortened V by 7 bases and J by 6 bases, and 14 bases separated the two germline ends. To note about this clone: What it binds is not known.

Sequenced by immunoSEQ multiplex PCR; TCRdb stores in-frame clones only, minus some. The sample consists of about 40,000 clones, roughly 80% of them appearing once. Sequences were obtained from CD4+ T cells from blood buffy coats. This TCR was sampled from a human donor in good health. The rearrangement links TRBV5-8 to TRBJ2-1, with no clear D. Here the CDR3 DNA reads TGTGCCAGCGGGCGGTGGGCGGTCAATGAGCAGTTCTTC. This translates into CASGRWAVNEQFF. Supplemented by reference TRBV5-8 and TRBJ2-1, the full variable domain reads EAGVTQSPTHLIKTRGQQATLRCSPISGHTSVYWYQQALGLGLQFLLWYDEGEERNRGNFPPRFSGRQFPNYSSELNVNALELEDSALYLCASGRWAVNEQFFGPGTRLTVL.